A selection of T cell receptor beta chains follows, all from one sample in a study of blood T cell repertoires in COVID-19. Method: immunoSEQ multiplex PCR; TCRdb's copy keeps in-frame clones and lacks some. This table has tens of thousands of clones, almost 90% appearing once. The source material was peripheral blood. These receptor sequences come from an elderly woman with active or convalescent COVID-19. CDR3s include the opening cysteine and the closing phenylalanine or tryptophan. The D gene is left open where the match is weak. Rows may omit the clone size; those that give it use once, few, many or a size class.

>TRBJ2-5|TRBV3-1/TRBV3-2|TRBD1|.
TGTGCCAGCAGCCGCAGGACAGGGGAAGAGACCCAGTACTTC
CASSRRTGEETQYF
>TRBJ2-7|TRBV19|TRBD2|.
TGTGCCAGTAGTATCGGCTTAGCGGGAGGGTTGCCCTACGAGCAGTACTTC
CASSIGLAGGLPYEQYF
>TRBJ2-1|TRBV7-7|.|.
TGTGCTAGCAGCTTAGGTACTGACGGAGCCAACAATGAGCAGTTCTTC
CASSLGTDGANNEQFF
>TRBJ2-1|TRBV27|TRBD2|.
TGTGCCAGCAGTCCCAAATGGCGGGAGGGCCTCAATGAGCAGTTCTTC
CASSPKWREGLNEQFF
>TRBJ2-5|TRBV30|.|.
TGTGCCTGGAGCGGGATGGACAGAGAAGAGACCCAGTACTTC
CAWSGMDREETQYF
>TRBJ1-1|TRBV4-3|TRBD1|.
TGCGCCAGCAGCCAAGAGGGCAGGGGGGATACTGAAGCTTTCTTT
CASSQEGRGDTEAFF
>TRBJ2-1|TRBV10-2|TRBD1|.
TGCGCCAGCAACTCCGACAGGGCCAAGGTGGGCAATGAGCAGTTCTTC
CASNSDRAKVGNEQFF
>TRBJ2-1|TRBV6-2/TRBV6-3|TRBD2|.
TGTGCCAGCAGTTATATGGGCGGGAGGGCCCTAAGCTCCTACAATGAGCAGTTCTTC
CASSYMGGRALSSYNEQFF
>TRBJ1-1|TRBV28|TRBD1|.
TGTGCCAGCAGTTCTCCGGGACAGGGTAACACTGAAGCTTTCTTT
CASSSPGQGNTEAFF
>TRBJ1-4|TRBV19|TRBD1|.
TGTGCCAGTAGTAGGGGACAGATATCTAATGAAAAACTGTTTTTT
CASSRGQISNEKLFF
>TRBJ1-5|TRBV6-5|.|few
TGTGCCACGAATAACAGGGCTAGCAATCAGCCCCAGCATTTT
CATNNRASNQPQHF
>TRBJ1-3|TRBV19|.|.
TGTGCCAGTAGACCCGCGGGGAGTTTTCCGGGAAACACCATATATTTT
CASRPAGSFPGNTIYF
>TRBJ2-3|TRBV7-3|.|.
TGTGCCAGCAGCTTAGGGCAGTCCACAGATACGCAGTATTTT
CASSLGQSTDTQYF
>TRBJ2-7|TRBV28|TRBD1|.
TGTGCCAGCAGAACCGACAGGGGGATCGGGCTTCCTTCCTACGAGCAGTACTTC
CASRTDRGIGLPSYEQYF
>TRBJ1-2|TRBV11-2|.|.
TGTGCCAGCAGCCGTGAGGCCTATGGCTACACCTTC
CASSREAYGYTF
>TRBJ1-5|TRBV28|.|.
TGTGCCGCAACCGGGGGAGAGGAGAATCAGCCCCAGCATTTT
CAATGGEENQPQHF
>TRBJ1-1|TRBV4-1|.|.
TGCGCCAGCAGCCAAGCTAGAGGGACTGAAGCTTTCTTT
CASSQARGTEAFF
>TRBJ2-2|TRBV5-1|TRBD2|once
TGCGCCAGCAGTTTGAGCGGGAGAGACACCGGGGAGCTGTTTTTT
CASSLSGRDTGELFF
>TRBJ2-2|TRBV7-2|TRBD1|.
TGTGCCAGCAGCTTAGCGGGCGACAGGGGTCGAGGCGGGGAGCTGTTTTTT
CASSLAGDRGRGGELFF
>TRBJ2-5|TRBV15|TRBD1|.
TGTGCCACCAGCAGAGCAGTGAGTGGACAGGGGCAAGAGACCCAGTACTTC
CATSRAVSGQGQETQYF
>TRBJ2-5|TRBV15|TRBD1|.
TGTGCCACCAGCAGGATGACAGGGGGTCGCCAAGAGACCCAGTACTTC
CATSRMTGGRQETQYF
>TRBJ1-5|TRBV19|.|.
TGTGCCAGTAGTATAGATCGAGGGAGCAATCAGCCCCAGCATTTT
CASSIDRGSNQPQHF
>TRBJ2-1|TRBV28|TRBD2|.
TGTGCCAGCAGCGCGGGACTAGCGGGAATTAATGAGCAGTTCTTC
CASSAGLAGINEQFF
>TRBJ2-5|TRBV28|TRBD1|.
TGTGCCAGCAGTCCGAAGACAGGGCGGGAGACCCAGTACTTC
CASSPKTGRETQYF
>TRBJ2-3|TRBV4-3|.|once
TGCGCCAGCAGCTCCCGCCTAGCGGGCAGCACAGGGGCAGATACGCAGTATTTT
CASSSRLAGSTGADTQYF
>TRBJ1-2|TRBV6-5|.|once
TGTGCCAGCAGTCTACGCGAGGAGACTGGCTACACCTTC
CASSLREETGYTF
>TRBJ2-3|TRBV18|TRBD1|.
TGTGCCAGCTCACCGACAGGGCCAAGCACAGATACGCAGTATTTT
CASSPTGPSTDTQYF
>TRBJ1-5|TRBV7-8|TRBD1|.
TGTGCCAGCAGGAACAGGGGGCCGGGGCAGCCCCAGCATTTT
CASRNRGPGQPQHF
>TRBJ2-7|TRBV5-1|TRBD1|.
TGCGCCAGCAGCTCGGGACAGGGGATCGACGAGCAGTACTTC
CASSSGQGIDEQYF
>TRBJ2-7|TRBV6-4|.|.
TGTGCCAGCAGTGCCGTTTCAGGGCCTATTTACGAGCAGTACTTC
CASSAVSGPIYEQYF
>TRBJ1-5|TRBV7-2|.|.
TGTGCCAGCAGCCCAACGAGGGGGAGCAATCAGCCCCAGCATTTT
CASSPTRGSNQPQHF
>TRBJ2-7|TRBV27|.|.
TGTGCCAGCAGTTCCAGGTACCACGAGCAGTACTTC
CASSSRYHEQYF
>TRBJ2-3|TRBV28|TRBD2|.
TGTGCCAGCAGTCTAGCGGGGTCTAGCACAGATACGCAGTATTTT
CASSLAGSSTDTQYF
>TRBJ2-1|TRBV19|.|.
TGTGCCAGTAGTACTCCAGGGTTTTCCTACAATGAGCAGTTCTTC
CASSTPGFSYNEQFF
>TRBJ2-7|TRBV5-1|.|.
TGCGCCAGCAGCTCCCAGGGGTCCACCAGCTCCTACGAGCAGTACTTC
CASSSQGSTSSYEQYF
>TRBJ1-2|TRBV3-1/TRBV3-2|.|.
TGTGCCAGCAGCCACTATACAGGGTTAGAGAATGGCTACACCTTC
CASSHYTGLENGYTF
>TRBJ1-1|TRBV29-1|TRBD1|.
TGCAGCGTTGTAGGACAGGGAGGACTACACACTGAAGCTTTCTTT
CSVVGQGGLHTEAFF
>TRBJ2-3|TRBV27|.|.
TGTGCCAGCAGTACTAGGCCGGCTTCAGATACGCAGTATTTT
CASSTRPASDTQYF
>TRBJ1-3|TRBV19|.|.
TGTGCCAGTAGTATCCAGGGGACTGGAAACACCATATATTTT
CASSIQGTGNTIYF
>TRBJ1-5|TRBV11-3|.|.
TGTGCCAGCAGTCCCCAACCGAGGGATAGAGGTCAGCCCCAGCATTTT
CASSPQPRDRGQPQHF
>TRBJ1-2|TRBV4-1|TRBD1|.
TGCGCCAGCAGCCAAGATAGACAGGGGGCTTTGTATGGCTACACCTTC
CASSQDRQGALYGYTF
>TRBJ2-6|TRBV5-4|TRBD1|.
TGTGCCAGCAGAGAGACAGGGGTCTCTGGGGCCAACGTCCTGACTTTC
CASRETGVSGANVLTF
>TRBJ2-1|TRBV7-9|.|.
TGTGCCAGCAGCGGGCAGGGTGGCAATGAGCAGTTCTTC
CASSGQGGNEQFF
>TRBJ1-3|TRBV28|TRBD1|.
TGTGCCAGCAGAACAGGGGCTGGAAACACCATATATTTT
CASRTGAGNTIYF
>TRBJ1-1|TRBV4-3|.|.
TGCGCCAGCAGCCAAGATCAGGCAGAAGAGAACACTGAAGCTTTCTTT
CASSQDQAEENTEAFF
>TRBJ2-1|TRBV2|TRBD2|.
TGTGCCAGCAGTAGGAGGACTAGCGGGGGGAGCTCCTACAATGAGCAGTTCTTC
CASSRRTSGGSSYNEQFF